The 15 T cell receptor beta chains below all came from one sample that was sequenced in a study of blood T cell repertoires in COVID-19. The data were produced by immunoSEQ multiplex PCR, yet TCRdb's version contains in-frame clones alone and is incomplete. Counted here are around 300,000 clones, approximately 90% occurring once; the ten biggest clones make up approximately 2%. Sequencing was done on a sample of PBMCs or T cells enriched from blood (not recorded which). These receptors all stem from a woman aged 60-75 years in a cohort exposed to, infected with or recovered from COVID-19 (not recorded which).

The V and J genes are TRBV6-5 and TRBJ2-3; TRBD2 might be the D (5 bases). The germline gives CDR1 MNHEY, CDR2 SVGAGI. V was trimmed by 4 bases and J by 2 bases, leaving 10 bases between them. The CDR3 consists of 14 residues. The CDR3 sequence is CASSLGLNTDTQYF. The CDR3 DNA reads TGTGCCAGCAGTTTAGGACTTAACACAGATACGCAGTATTTT.

As DNA, the CDR3 is TGTGCCAGCAGCTCTTCACTCGCGGGAGACTACGAGCAGTACTTC. Translating gives CASSSSLAGDYEQYF. The rearrangement uses TRBV3-1 (or the pseudogene TRBV3-2) and TRBJ2-7, with 7 bases that match TRBD2. The germline CDR1 and CDR2 sequences are LGHDT and YNNKEL (reference sequence). With 5 bases clipped from V and 3 bases from J, the junction kept 10 bases outside the gene matches. This CDR3 contains 15 residues.

This sequence joins TRBV4-2 and TRBJ2-3; 7 bases fit TRBD2. The V and J ends lost 1 base and 4 bases, in that order; junction bases with no gene match: 5. Per germline, CDR1 LGHNA and CDR2 YNFKEQ. The CDR3 sequence is 15 residues long. CDR3 region: CASSQVVREADTQYF. For the CDR3, the DNA is TGTGCCAGCAGCCAAGTGGTACGGGAGGCAGATACGCAGTATTTT.

The chain couples TRBV7-2 to TRBJ2-2; maybe TRBD2 (6 bases). V was cut by 5 bases and J by 0 bases, with 10 bases left in between. This CDR3 is built from 15 residues. Germline V gives CDR1 SGHTA, CDR2 FQGNSA. CDR3: CASSPGGTNTGELFF. The CDR3 coding sequence is TGTGCCAGCAGCCCCGGGGGAACGAACACCGGGGAGCTGTTTTTT.

The CDR3 DNA follows: TGTGCCAGCAGTCCCTATACTAGCGGGAGAAAAAATGAGCAGTTCTTC. As protein: CASSPYTSGRKNEQFF. The rearrangement links TRBV11-2 to TRBJ2-1; 11 nucleotides align to TRBD2. The CDR3 length is 16 residues. V shed 6 bases and J 7 bases; nucleotides not matched to a gene: 11. Germline CDR1 and CDR2: SGHAT and FQNNGV.

The chain employs TRBV6-2 or TRBV6-3 and TRBJ1-6; possible D gene TRBD1, 6 bases. Trimming took 0 bases from V and 10 from J, leaving 10 bases between them. Germline V gene sequence: CDR1 MNHEY, CDR2 SVGEGT. The CDR3 length is 14 residues. CDR3 in DNA: TGTGCCAGCAGTTACTCAGGCAGGGGCTCACCCCTCCACTTT. It encodes CASSYSGRGSPLHF.

This chain connects TRBV5-4 to TRBJ2-7, with D possibly TRBD1 on 6 matching bases. Germline assignment: CDR1 SGHNT and CDR2 YYREEE (reference sequence). This CDR3 is 14 amino acids long. V was pared by 2 bases and J by 3 bases, with 12 bases between. The CDR3, as DNA: TGTGCCAGCAGCTTCAAGAACAGGGTCTACGAGCAGTACTTC. Amino acid sequence: CASSFKNRVYEQYF. The full variable domain, its missing parts supplied by reference TRBV5-4 and TRBJ2-7, is ETGVTQSPTHLIKTRGQQVTLRCSSQSGHNTVSWYQQALGQGPQFIFQYYREEENGRGNFPPRFSGLQFPNYSSELNVNALELDDSALYLCASSFKNRVYEQYFGPGTRLTVT.

The CDR3 bases are TGTGCCACCAGTCCCCGCGCTAGCTCCTACGAGCAGTACTTC. This translates into CATSPRASSYEQYF. The rearrangement joins TRBV24-1 to TRBJ2-7; D not resolved. CDR1 and CDR2 (germline): KGHDR, SFDVKD. Trimming removed 6 bases from V and 0 bases from J, with 11 bases in between. The CDR3 is made up of 14 amino acids.

The chain carries TRBV30 and TRBJ2-7, with 8 bases identical to TRBD2. The J segment lost 0 bases and the V segment lost 8 bases, leaving 6 bases of the junction unmatched. Germline-derived CDR1 and CDR2 are GTSNPN and SVGIG (reference sequence). This CDR3 has 13 amino acids. The DNA for the CDR3 is TGTGCCCGAGCGAGCGGGAGCTCCTACGAGCAGTACTTC. Translated, it gives CARASGSSYEQYF.

The chain joins TRBV9 to TRBJ2-2; 8 nucleotides match TRBD2. This CDR3 has 16 residues. Losses at the gene ends were 0 bases for V and 5 bases for J; bases not matched to a gene: 6. The V gene's germline CDR1 is SGDLS and CDR2 YYNGEE. The CDR3 nucleotides are TGTGCCAGCAGCGTAGGGGGACTAGTAAGGACCGGGGAGCTGTTTTTT. Amino acids: CASSVGGLVRTGELFF.

CDR3 in DNA: TGTGCCAGCGCGGGGGAGGATACGCAGTATTTT. Its protein is CASAGEDTQYF. The chain joins TRBV11-3 to TRBJ2-3; 7 positions match TRBD2. Trimming cost V 8 bases and J 6 bases; bases outside gene matches: 2. This CDR3 has 11 residues. The germline CDR1 and CDR2 sequences are SGHNT and YENEEA.

The chain uses TRBV5-1 and TRBJ2-1, with TRBD1 as a possible D gene (5 bases). The CDR3 sequence is 12 residues long. With 4 bases removed from V and 5 bases from J, the gap between germline ends came to 7 bases. Germline values: CDR1 SGHRS, CDR2 YFSETQ. The CDR3 sequence: CASSRQNNEQFF. In DNA, the CDR3 is TGCGCCAGCAGCCGACAGAACAATGAGCAGTTCTTC.

The J gene is TRBJ2-5, the V gene TRBV7-2; D perhaps matches TRBD1 (6 bases). Germline loops: CDR1 SGHTA, CDR2 FQGNSA. CDR3 length: 15 residues. The V end was cut by 5 bases, the J end by 5 bases, with 18 bases between. Here the CDR3 DNA reads TGTGCCAGCAGCCTCCAAACAGGGTATAGGGAGACCCAGTACTTC. Translating gives CASSLQTGYRETQYF.

The chain is built from TRBV21-1 and TRBJ1-4; TRBD1, the table's D call, lacks a check against the DNA. TRBV21-1 has pseudogene status. CDR3 length equals 18 residues. The CDR3 coding sequence is TGTGCCAGCAGCAAAGGCGACAGGGCAAGGGACCCTAATGAAAAACTGTTTTTT. Translation: CASSKGDRARDPNEKLFF.

The chain joins TRBV9 to TRBJ2-5; no definite D call. The CDR3 consists of 13 residues. V shed 3 bases and J shed 5 bases, with 11 bases lying between them. The germline V gene encodes CDR1 SGDLS and CDR2 YYNGEE. CDR3 bases: TGTGCCAGCAGCGGCGTCAGCAGGGAGACCCAGTACTTC. It translates to CASSGVSRETQYF.